This entry is about one T cell receptor beta chain. The entry originates in a study of blood T cell repertoires in COVID-19. At the level of the study: Acute and convalescent COVID-19 samples came from the United States, Italy and Spain.

This CDR3 comprises 14 residues. Trimming pared 5 bases from V and 0 bases from J, leaving 8 bases between. Germline assignment: CDR1 SGHAT and CDR2 FQDESV (reference sequence). TCRdb's table, derived via immunoSEQ multiplex PCR, lists solely in-frame clones and lacks some. The sample lists about 210,000 clones; about 89% were seen once. This sequence joins TRBV11-1 and TRBJ1-3; unclear D gene. The sequence derives from a woman aged 40 to 55 with acute or convalescent COVID-19. Specimen: peripheral blood. The CDR3 DNA reads as TGTGCCAGCAGCCCCTACTACTCTGGAAACACCATATATTTT. It is translated as CASSPYYSGNTIYF.